A single sample is the source of the 29 T cell receptor beta chains below, sequenced in a study of blood T cell repertoires in COVID-19 (dated by TCRdb to 2018 to 2020). Receptor amplification or capture employed the immunoSEQ multiplex PCR assay. Sourced from immuneACCESS, this table was stored by TCRdb with only in-frame sequences that have V and J called. A share of the clones is absent; for the studies checked, an unresolved V gene accounts for under half, and the remainder has no known explanation. Counted in this sample were some 44,000 clones; around nine tenths of them appeared once. The top ten hold less than 3% of the sample. The specimen sequenced was peripheral blood. The receptors come from a human donor in a cohort sampled during active COVID-19.

This chain links TRBV11-2 with TRBJ2-5, with 9 bases lining up with TRBD2. V lost 1 base and J lost 2; bases outside the gene matches: 8. There are 17 residues in the CDR3. Germline V CDR1 and CDR2: SGHAT, FQNNGV. CDR3 in amino acids: CASSLGGGAGGQETQYF. CDR3 DNA sequence: TGTGCCAGCAGCTTAGGGGGCGGTGCGGGGGGGCAAGAGACCCAGTACTTC.

The chain uses TRBV20-1 and TRBJ2-5, with a weak D call TRBD2 (5 bases). The CDR3 length is 14 residues. V lost 3 bases and J lost 5, with 16 bases in between. Per the germline V gene, CDR1 is DFQATT and CDR2 is SNEGSKA (reference sequence). The DNA of the CDR3 is TGCAGTGCTAGTTCCCCAACTAGGTCCGAGACCCAGTACTTC. Its translation: CSASSPTRSETQYF.

The chain links TRBV12-3 or TRBV12-4 to TRBJ2-1; TRBD1 might be the D (6 bases). This CDR3 is built from 13 residues. V was pared by 3 bases and J by 7 bases, with 10 bases between. CDR3 amino acids: CASSFTGSNEQFF. The CDR3 DNA follows: TGTGCCAGCAGTTTCACAGGGTCTAATGAGCAGTTCTTC.

This clone appeared once. The rearrangement joins TRBV4-2 to TRBJ2-1, with a possible D match to TRBD2 (5 bases). The CDR3 totals 14 residues. Germline-derived CDR1 and CDR2 are LGHNA and YNFKEQ. The V end was cut by 0 bases, the J end by 9 bases, with 12 bases between. The CDR3 loop is CASSQDLLSVEQFF. The CDR3 nucleotides read TGTGCCAGCAGCCAAGATCTCCTTAGCGTTGAGCAGTTCTTC.

The chain combines TRBV3-1 (or the pseudogene TRBV3-2) with TRBJ2-3, with D possibly TRBD2 on 6 matching bases. Germline V gives CDR1 LGHDT, CDR2 YNNKEL (reference sequence). CDR3 size: 16 residues. Trimming cost V 4 bases and J 1 base, with 15 bases left between them. The CDR3 spells CASSRAGSRGTDTQYF. CDR3 coding DNA: TGTGCCAGCAGCCGGGCGGGGAGTCGAGGCACAGATACGCAGTATTTT.

The sample holds a few counts of this clone. CDR3 amino acids: CASSLNRGYGYTF. In DNA form, the CDR3 reads TGTGCCAGCAGCTTAAATCGGGGCTATGGCTACACCTTC. The genes are TRBV7-9 and TRBJ1-2; D is undetermined. Deletions cut 2 bases from V and 4 bases from J, with 8 bases between. The CDR3 sequence is 13 residues long. Germline V gene sequence: CDR1 SEHNR, CDR2 FQNEAQ (reference sequence).

This clone was seen a single time. The chain combines TRBV2 with TRBJ1-3; 8 bases map to TRBD1. The CDR3 has 18 amino acids. J gave up 0 bases and V 3 bases, and 10 bases lay outside the gene matches. Germline loops: CDR1 SNHLY, CDR2 FYNNEI. Here the CDR3 DNA reads TGTGCCAGCAGTGAGTTAACATGGGACAGGAGCTCTGGAAACACCATATATTTT. Translation: CASSELTWDRSSGNTIYF.

This chain connects TRBV10-3 to TRBJ1-1, with 8 bases matching TRBD1. The germline CDR1 and CDR2 sequences are ENHRY and SYGVKD. The CDR3 length is 13 residues. V lost 3 bases to trimming and J lost 7 bases; unmatched junction nucleotides: 4. This CDR3 is CAISDGQGSEAFF. CDR3 nucleotide sequence: TGTGCCATCAGTGACGGACAGGGTAGTGAAGCTTTCTTT.

The chain carries TRBV6-5 and TRBJ2-7, with TRBD1 matching over 8 bases. With V trimmed by 6 bases and J by 3 bases, 1 base remained unmatched. This CDR3 is 12 amino acids long. Germline V CDR1 and CDR2: MNHEY, SVGAGI. The CDR3 is CASRDRDYEQYF. As DNA, the CDR3 is TGTGCCAGCAGGGACAGGGACTACGAGCAGTACTTC.

This clone was seen a handful of times. The CDR3 nucleotides are TGTGCCTGGAGTGTAGCGGAGGGTCAGCCCCAGCATTTT. Its protein is CAWSVAEGQPQHF. This chain uses TRBV30 with TRBJ1-5; no definite D call. The V gene lost 0 bases and the J gene lost 6 bases, with 9 bases spanning the gap. The germline gives CDR1 GTSNPN, CDR2 SVGIG (reference sequence). This CDR3 region has 13 residues.

The chain recombines TRBV6-1 with TRBJ2-7; 8 bases are shared with TRBD1. Germline assignment: CDR1 MNHNS and CDR2 SASEGT. This CDR3 comprises 15 residues. J lost 0 bases, V lost 3 bases, and 4 bases had no gene match. The CDR3: CASSEDRESSYEQYF. Here the CDR3 DNA reads TGTGCCAGCAGTGAGGACAGGGAGAGCTCCTACGAGCAGTACTTC.

The rearrangement links TRBV2 to TRBJ2-7; 8 bases line up with TRBD1. Germline V CDR1 and CDR2: SNHLY, FYNNEI. CDR3 size: 12 residues. Trimming cost V 4 bases and J 4 bases; bases outside gene matches: 0. DNA of the CDR3: TGTGCCAGCAGTGGGACAGGGTACGAGCAGTACTTC. Its protein product is CASSGTGYEQYF.

The rearrangement joins TRBV3-1 (or the pseudogene TRBV3-2) to TRBJ2-5; 10 bases fit TRBD1. The CDR3 contains 15 residues. V was clipped by 4 bases and J by 4 bases; unmatched bases: 6. CDR1 and CDR2 (germline): LGHDT, YNNKEL (reference sequence). The CDR3 coding sequence is TGTGCCAGCAGCCGACAGGGGGCGCAGAGAGAGACCCAGTACTTC. Its translation: CASSRQGAQRETQYF.

The genes are TRBV24-1 and TRBJ2-2; tentatively, D is TRBD1 (7 bases). CDR1 and CDR2 from the germline V gene are KGHDR and SFDVKD. Between the trimmed V and J ends, which lost 4 bases and 4 bases, there was a span of 21 bases. This CDR3 spans 18 amino acids. CDR3 nucleotide sequence: TGTGCCACCAGTGACCCAGTAGACAGGGTGGAGGGCACCGGGGAGCTGTTTTTT. It yields the protein CATSDPVDRVEGTGELFF.

V is TRBV27 and J is TRBJ2-3; 8 nucleotides match TRBD1. V lost 8 bases, J lost 2 bases, and 6 bases stayed unmatched. CDR3 length: 14 residues. Per the germline V gene, CDR1 is MNHEY and CDR2 is SMNVEV (reference sequence). The CDR3 sequence is CASGRQGTTDTQYF. The CDR3 region has the DNA TGTGCCAGCGGAAGACAGGGGACCACAGATACGCAGTATTTT.

This rearrangement joins TRBV3-1 (or the pseudogene TRBV3-2) to TRBJ2-7, with D perhaps matching TRBD1 (6 bases). V was shortened by 4 bases and J by 2 bases, with 12 bases between the two germline ends. The CDR3 spans 14 residues. CDR1 LGHDT and CDR2 YNNKEL come from the germline V gene (reference sequence). CDR3 in amino acids: CASSPGTSTYEQYF. The DNA for the CDR3 is TGTGCCAGCAGCCCCGGGACAAGCACCTACGAGCAGTACTTC.

This clone turned up a few times. The chain combines TRBV3-1 (or the pseudogene TRBV3-2) with TRBJ2-3; TRBD1 aligns across 11 bases. Germline CDR1 LGHDT, CDR2 YNNKEL (reference sequence). This CDR3 spans 16 amino acids. V dropped 4 bases and J dropped 6; count of bases not matched to a gene: 9. CDR3 sequence reads: CASSLRDRGKTDTQYF. The DNA of the CDR3 is TGTGCCAGCAGCCTCAGGGACAGGGGGAAGACGGATACGCAGTATTTT.

V is TRBV30 and J is TRBJ1-1; a weak D match, TRBD1 (5 bases). V lost 2 bases and J lost 3, with 16 bases in between. The CDR3 length is 15 residues. CDR1 GTSNPN and CDR2 SVGIG come from the germline V gene (reference sequence). CDR3 nucleotide sequence: TGTGCCTGGAGTTCCGGCGCAGGGTGGGACACTGAAGCTTTCTTT. Its translation is CAWSSGAGWDTEAFF.

The chain couples TRBV9 to TRBJ2-1; D remains ambiguous. The germline CDR1 and CDR2 sequences are SGDLS and YYNGEE. CDR3 size: 15 residues. Trimming removed 0 bases from V and 0 bases from J, with 7 bases in between. The CDR3 reads CASSVDKNSYNEQFF. DNA of the CDR3: TGTGCCAGCAGCGTAGATAAAAACTCCTACAATGAGCAGTTCTTC.

The chain joins TRBV6-4 to TRBJ1-1, with unresolved D. V gave up 3 bases and J gave up 1 base, with 6 bases separating them. In germline, CDR1 is MRHNA, CDR2 SNTAGT. CDR3 length: 13 amino acids. For the CDR3, the DNA is TGTGCCAGCAGTGAGCAGGAGAACACTGAAGCTTTCTTT. It encodes CASSEQENTEAFF.

The V gene is TRBV6-5, the J gene TRBJ2-7; TRBD1 is a possible D gene (6 bases). V was cut by 6 bases and J by 3 bases, with 18 bases left in between. The CDR3 is 15 residues long. Germline V lookup: CDR1 MNHEY, CDR2 SVGAGI. CDR3 sequence (DNA): TGTGCCAGCAGGGGCACAGGGTCACCCAACTACGAGCAGTACTTC. Protein: CASRGTGSPNYEQYF.

The CDR3 protein is CASSLASGTGAGYEQYF. Written as DNA, the CDR3 is TGTGCCAGCAGCTTAGCGAGTGGGACAGGGGCGGGATACGAGCAGTACTTC. The gene calls are TRBV7-8 and TRBJ2-7, with 10 bases aligning to TRBD1. CDR3 length: 17 amino acids. The V segment lost 0 bases and the J segment 4 bases; nucleotides outside the gene matches: 9. Germline V gene data show CDR1 as SGHVS and CDR2 as FQNEAQ.

The rearrangement uses TRBV7-9 and TRBJ1-4, with 9 bases identical to TRBD1. CDR3 length: 18 amino acids. With 5 bases clipped from V and 0 bases from J, the junction kept 10 bases outside the gene matches. Looked up from germline, CDR1 is SEHNR and CDR2 is FQNEAQ (reference sequence). The CDR3 sequence is CASSHGTGTYATNEKLFF. DNA for the CDR3: TGTGCCAGCAGCCACGGGACAGGGACTTATGCAACTAATGAAAAACTGTTTTTT.

The chain joins TRBV6-6 to TRBJ1-1; maybe TRBD1 (6 bases). The CDR3 runs to 14 residues. The germline V and J ends were trimmed by 4 bases and 3 bases, with 12 bases remaining between them. Germline CDR1 and CDR2: MNHNY and SVGAGI (reference sequence). The CDR3 region is CASSSTGFDTEAFF. DNA of the CDR3: TGTGCCAGCAGTTCTACAGGGTTCGACACTGAAGCTTTCTTT.

This clone was recorded only once. The V and J genes are TRBV3-1 (or the pseudogene TRBV3-2) and TRBJ2-7, with 10 nucleotides matching TRBD1. J gave up 7 bases and V 8 bases, and 8 bases lay outside the gene matches. CDR1 is LGHDT, CDR2 YNNKEL, per germline (reference sequence). The CDR3 sequence is 13 residues long. DNA of the CDR3: TGTGCCAGCGAGGGACAGGGGATGGGAGAGCAGTACTTC. Translating gives CASEGQGMGEQYF.

The rearrangement links TRBV3-1 (or the pseudogene TRBV3-2) to TRBJ1-2; D remains ambiguous. CDR1 and CDR2 from the germline V gene are LGHDT and YNNKEL (reference sequence). CDR3 size: 12 residues. Trimming removed 3 bases at V and 5 bases at J, with 7 bases between. CDR3 in amino acids: CASSHREYGYTF. CDR3 sequence (DNA): TGTGCCAGCAGCCATAGGGAGTATGGCTACACCTTC.

In this sample, this clone turned up a few times. The chain carries TRBV18 and TRBJ2-1; possible D gene TRBD2, 7 bases. The CDR3 sequence is 15 residues long. In germline, CDR1 is KGHSH, CDR2 LQKENI. Trimming shortened V by 3 bases and J by 6 bases, and 15 bases separated the two germline ends. CDR3: CASSPGASGSNEQFF. The CDR3 DNA sequence: TGTGCCAGCTCACCGGGGGCTAGCGGTTCCAATGAGCAGTTCTTC.

This clone was seen only a few times. The chain combines TRBV9 with TRBJ1-1; possibly TRBD1 for D (5 bases). The CDR3 runs to 15 residues. Germline loops: CDR1 SGDLS, CDR2 YYNGEE. V was pared by 3 bases and J by 4 bases, with 16 bases between. DNA of the CDR3: TGTGCCAGCAGCGCACTCCTCGGGGGAGGCACTGAAGCTTTCTTT. This gives the protein CASSALLGGGTEAFF.

This chain connects TRBV10-3 to TRBJ1-2, with 9 positions matching TRBD1. The germline CDR1 and CDR2 sequences are ENHRY and SYGVKD. There are 16 residues in the CDR3. V lost 4 bases to trimming and J lost 8 bases; unmatched junction nucleotides: 14. The CDR3 sequence is CAISGPGQGGREGYTF. Written as DNA, the CDR3 is TGTGCCATCAGTGGGCCGGGACAGGGCGGACGAGAGGGCTACACCTTC.